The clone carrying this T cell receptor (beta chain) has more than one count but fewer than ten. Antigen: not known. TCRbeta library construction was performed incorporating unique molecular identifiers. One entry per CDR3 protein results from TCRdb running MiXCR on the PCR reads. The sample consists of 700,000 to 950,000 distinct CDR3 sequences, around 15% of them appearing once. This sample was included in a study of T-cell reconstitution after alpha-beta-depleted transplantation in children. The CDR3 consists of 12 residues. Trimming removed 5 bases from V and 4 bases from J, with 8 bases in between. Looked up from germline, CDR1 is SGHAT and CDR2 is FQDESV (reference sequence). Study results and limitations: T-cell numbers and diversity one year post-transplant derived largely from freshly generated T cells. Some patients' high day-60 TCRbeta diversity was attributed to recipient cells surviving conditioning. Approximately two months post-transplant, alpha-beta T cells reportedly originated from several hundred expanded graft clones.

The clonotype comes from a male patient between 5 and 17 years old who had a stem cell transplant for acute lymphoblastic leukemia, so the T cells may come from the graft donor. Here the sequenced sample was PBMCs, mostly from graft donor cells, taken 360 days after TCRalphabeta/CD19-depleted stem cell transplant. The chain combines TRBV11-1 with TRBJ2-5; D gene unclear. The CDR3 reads CASSGPVETQYF. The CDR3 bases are TGTGCCAGCAGCGGGCCGGTAGAGACCCAGTACTTC.